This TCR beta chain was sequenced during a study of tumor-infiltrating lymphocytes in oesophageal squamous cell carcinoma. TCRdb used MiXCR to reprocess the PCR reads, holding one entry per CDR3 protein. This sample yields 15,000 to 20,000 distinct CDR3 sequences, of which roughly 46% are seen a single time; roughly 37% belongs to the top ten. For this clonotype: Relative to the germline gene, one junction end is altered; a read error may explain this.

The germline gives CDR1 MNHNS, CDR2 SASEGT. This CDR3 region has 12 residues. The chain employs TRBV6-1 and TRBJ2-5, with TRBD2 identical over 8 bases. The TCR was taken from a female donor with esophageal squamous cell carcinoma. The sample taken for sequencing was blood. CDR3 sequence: CASSDTRGARDF. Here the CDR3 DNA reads TGTGCCAGCAGTGATACGCGGGGGGCGAGGGACTTC.